The T cell receptor beta chain under discussion was sequenced for a study of CD4 T cells in relation to SARS-CoV-2 and coronaviruses. Study information: The negative reference was HIV-1 Nef peptide pool or peptide-free culture.

About this clone: The antigen is undetermined.

Clones were read by immunoSEQ multiplex PCR, and TCRdb kept only the in-frame ones, dropping some. The table has around 31,000 clones, about 78% seen once. The unexposed donors gave CD4+ T cells in about 2010-2019, prior to COVID-19. After around nine days of culture, CD4+ T cells were isolated. The CDR3 totals 16 residues. Trimming shortened V by 5 bases and J by 8 bases, and 24 bases separated the two germline ends. Germline assignment: CDR1 SGHAT and CDR2 FQNNGV. Sequencing used CD4+ T cells from PBMCs, cultured in vitro. This TCR came from a human donor in good health. The chain couples TRBV11-2 to TRBJ1-2, with D possibly TRBD1 on 6 matching bases. The CDR3 region is CASSPPGGRSRRGYTF. CDR3 sequence (DNA): TGTGCCAGCAGCCCCCCGGGGGGGCGATCTCGTAGAGGCTACACCTTC.